This T cell receptor beta chain was recovered during a study of blood T cell repertoires in COVID-19. Study as a whole: The study drew acute and convalescent COVID-19 samples from the United States, Italy and Spain. Sources were T cells, B-cell-depleted T cells, or PBMCs; the material itself was cDNA or gDNA.

This clone has more than one count but fewer than ten. The V segment lost 5 bases and the J segment 0 bases; nucleotides outside the gene matches: 3. CDR1 is SEHNR and CDR2 is FQNEAQ in the germline V gene (reference sequence). The CDR3 extends over 16 amino acids. Repertoires were generated with immunoSEQ multiplex PCR, while TCRdb's copy carries only in-frame clones and drops some. The sample shows fewer than 450,000 clones, about 90% of them seen only once. Ages ranged from roughly 18 to 100 years, with residence in about two dozen US areas. Symptom resolution, clearance, or two negative PCRs marked the recovered donors of Cohort 3.

The sequence derives from a woman in her twenties or thirties who had recovered from COVID-19. The chain joins TRBV7-9 to TRBJ2-2; 10 bases are shared with TRBD2. Sequenced sample: PBMCs or T cells enriched from blood (not recorded which). CDR3 in DNA: TGTGCCAGCAGCCAAAGCGGGGGGGCGAACACCGGGGAGCTGTTTTTT. Protein: CASSQSGGANTGELFF. The full variable domain, its missing parts supplied by reference TRBV7-9 and TRBJ2-2, is DTGVSQNPRHKITKRGQNVTFRCDPISEHNRLYWYRQTLGQGPEFLTYFQNEAQLEKSRLLSDRFSAERPKGSFSTLEIQRTEQGDSAMYLCASSQSGGANTGELFFGEGSRLTVL.